This T cell receptor (beta chain) originates from a study of T cells in Graves' hyperthyroidism and ophthalmopathy (dated by TCRdb to the late 2010s). Study-level background: Peripheral blood was sampled at the time of initial diagnosis, prior to any treatment. Prospective prediction of ophthalmopathy was tested in an independent validation cohort of 18 to 20 hyperthyroidism patients and 15 to 17 patients who later progressed to ophthalmopathy. Thyroid tissue and blood T-cell repertoires from about six Graves' hyperthyroidism patients were also compared in the study. Following sampling, methimazole starting at 30 mg daily was given to hyperthyroidism patients, and high-dose intravenous methylprednisolone was given to ophthalmopathy patients. To identify TCR V-J signatures that set the groups apart, the researchers used a discovery cohort of 100 patients, made up of approximately 43 with Graves' ophthalmopathy and 57 with stable Graves' hyperthyroidism. For training and testing, the 100 or so patients in the discovery cohort were randomly divided in a 7:3 ratio. The paper describes TCR Vbeta CDR3 sequencing of 135 peripheral blood samples, made up of fewer than 50 ophthalmopathy patients, around 78 hyperthyroidism patients and 17 progressor patients.

The TCR beta CDR3 regions were amplified from RNA transcripts. For the first round of RT-PCR on the TCR CDR3, the HTBI primer set was used together with the Qiagen OneStep RT-PCR kit. Libraries were constructed in a second round of multiplex PCR, after which size selection and purification were carried out. The libraries were sequenced on an Illumina HiSeq2000 using paired-end 100 bp reads. On the authors' methods: Raw data were processed with SOAPnuke, discarding reads with adapters, uncalled bases, mean Phred below 15, or no exact constant-primer or identifier match. COPE v1.2.5 was used to merge the high-quality paired reads, and each unique nucleotide sequence was defined as a clonotype. Clonotypes were aligned to IMGT TRBV, TRBD and TRBJ reference segments using MiTCR v1.1. The analysis included only V-J combinations with a frequency above 0.0001, which together covered roughly 99% of the repertoires. The TCS score was defined as F50 (clonal expansion) divided by E x V (chaos), with BLOSUM62-based TCRdist calculated between CDR3 peptides within each V-J. Welch's t-statistics and random forest reduced roughly 540 V-J features to 13, which were used in a naive Bayes classifier (R e1071). Using fastp at Q25 and MiXCR, TCRdb reprocessed the public reads and kept productive beta chains. One record per CDR3 amino acid sequence lists the most common genes and DNA. TCRdb's processing, not the authors', yielded these V and J calls. The sample yields approximately 710,000 distinct CDR3 sequences; approximately 15% were counted once. The ten biggest clones cover 15% to 18% of the sample.

About this clonotype: Its antigen is still unknown. There are no base qualities to consult, and no much larger clone falls within one base.

Including cysteine and phenylalanine, the CDR3 has 17 amino acids. The DNA shown is the 51-base CDR3, in frame from base 1. Germline trimming amounts to 5 bases on V and 4 bases on J, with 16 as the count of junction bases outside the gene matches. CDR1 and CDR2 are drawn from the germline V gene (reference sequence): LNHDA, SQIVND. Stable Graves' hyperthyroidism was defined as no progression to ophthalmopathy during 18 months of follow-up. Hyperthyroidism patients were newly diagnosed, had a disease duration of under 2 months, and were aged 18 to 65 years. Exclusion was applied to patients with uncontrolled infections, other autoimmune diseases, pregnancy or lactation. Diagnoses were established on the basis of clinical symptoms, serum thyroxine and TRAb, thyroid ultrasound, and orbital computed tomography. PBMCs were isolated from roughly 10 ml of fresh peripheral blood by Ficoll-Paque density gradient centrifugation. Total RNA was extracted using Trizol reagent, and RNA quality was assessed on an Agilent 2100 Bioanalyzer.

What the work shows at the level of the full study, not this receptor alone: Ophthalmopathy was separated from stable hyperthyroidism by a 13 V-J signature model, with approximately 90% sensitivity and 81% to 82% specificity obtained in cross-validation and 80%/75% obtained in testing. Sample size was not statistically predetermined, and investigators were not blinded to group allocation. Most expanded thyroid clonotypes (frequency above 0.001) were also detected in blood, suggesting blood repertoires may reflect thyroid immune responses. In validation, the model predicted progression to ophthalmopathy with 55% to 71% sensitivity and approximately 72% specificity, a median of approximately 6.7 months before onset.

This sequence was found in a man over 45 with Graves' hyperthyroidism. The sample taken for sequencing was blood. The sequence links TRBV19 to TRBJ2-7; 8 nucleotides in the junction match TRBD2. The DNA is as follows: TGTGCCAGTAGTCCGGACTCCGGGGGCGGGAGGTGGTACGAGCAGTACTTC. Its translation is CASSPDSGGGRWYEQYF.